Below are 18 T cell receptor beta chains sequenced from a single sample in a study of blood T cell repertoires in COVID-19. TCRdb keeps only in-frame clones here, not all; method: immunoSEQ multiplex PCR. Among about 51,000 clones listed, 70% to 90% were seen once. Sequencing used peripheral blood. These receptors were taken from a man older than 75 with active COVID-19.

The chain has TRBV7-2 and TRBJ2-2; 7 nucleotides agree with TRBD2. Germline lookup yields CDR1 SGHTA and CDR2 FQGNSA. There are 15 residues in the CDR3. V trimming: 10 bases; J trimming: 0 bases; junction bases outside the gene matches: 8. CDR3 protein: CATGAGSANTGELFF. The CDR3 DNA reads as TGTGCCACCGGAGCGGGAAGCGCGAACACCGGGGAGCTGTTTTTT.

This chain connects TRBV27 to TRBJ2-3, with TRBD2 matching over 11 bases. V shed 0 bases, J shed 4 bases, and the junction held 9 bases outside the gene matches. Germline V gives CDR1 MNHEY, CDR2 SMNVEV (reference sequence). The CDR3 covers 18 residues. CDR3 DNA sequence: TGTGCCAGCAGTTTATCCCTCGGACTAGCGGGTAGAGCAGATACGCAGTATTTT. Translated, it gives CASSLSLGLAGRADTQYF.

In DNA form, the CDR3 reads TGTGCCAGCAGCTTGGATTTGGCATACGAGCAGTACTTC. Its protein is CASSLDLAYEQYF. V is TRBV5-6 and J is TRBJ2-7; unclear D gene. The CDR3 runs to 13 residues. CDR1 and CDR2 (germline): SGHDT, YYEEEE. V lost 0 bases, J lost 4 bases, and 8 bases lay in between.

The DNA for the CDR3 is TGTGCCAGCAGCCCGGAGGAGGAGCCGCCCTCCGAGCAGTACTTC. Its translation is CASSPEEEPPSEQYF. The V call is TRBV7-2, the J call TRBJ2-7, with D possibly matching TRBD2 (5 bases). From germline, CDR1 is SGHTA and CDR2 FQGNSA. The V end was cut by 5 bases, the J end by 6 bases, with 20 bases between. CDR3 length: 15 amino acids.

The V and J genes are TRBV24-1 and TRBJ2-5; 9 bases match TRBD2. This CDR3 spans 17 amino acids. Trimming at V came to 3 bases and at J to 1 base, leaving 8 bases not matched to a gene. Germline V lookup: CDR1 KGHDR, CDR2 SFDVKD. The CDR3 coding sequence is TGTGCCACCAGTGATGCCGGGGCGGGAGGGGCCCAAGAGACCCAGTACTTC. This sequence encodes CATSDAGAGGAQETQYF.

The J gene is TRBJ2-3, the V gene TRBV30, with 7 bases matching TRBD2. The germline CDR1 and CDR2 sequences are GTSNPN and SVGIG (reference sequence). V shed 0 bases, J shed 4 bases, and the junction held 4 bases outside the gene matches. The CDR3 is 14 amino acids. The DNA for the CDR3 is TGTGCCTGGAGTGTGGGGGGAGGGGCAGATACGCAGTATTTT. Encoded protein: CAWSVGGGADTQYF.

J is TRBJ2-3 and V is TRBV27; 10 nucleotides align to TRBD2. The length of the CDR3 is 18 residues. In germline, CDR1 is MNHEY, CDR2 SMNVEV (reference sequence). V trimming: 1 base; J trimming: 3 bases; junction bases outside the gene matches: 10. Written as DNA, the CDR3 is TGTGCCAGCAGTTTATACCCCAAACTAGCGGGACAGACAGATACGCAGTATTTT. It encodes CASSLYPKLAGQTDTQYF.

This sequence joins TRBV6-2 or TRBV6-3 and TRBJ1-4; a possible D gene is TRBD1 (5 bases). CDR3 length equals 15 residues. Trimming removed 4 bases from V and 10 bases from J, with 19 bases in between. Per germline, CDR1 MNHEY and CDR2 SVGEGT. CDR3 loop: CASSFMTAGDRKLFF. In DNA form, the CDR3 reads TGTGCCAGCAGTTTTATGACAGCGGGGGATCGAAAACTGTTTTTT.

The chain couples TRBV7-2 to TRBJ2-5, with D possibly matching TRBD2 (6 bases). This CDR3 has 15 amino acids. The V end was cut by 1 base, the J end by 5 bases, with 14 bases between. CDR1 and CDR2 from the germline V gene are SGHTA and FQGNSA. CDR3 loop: CASSLESGLGETQYF. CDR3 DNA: TGTGCCAGCAGCTTAGAGAGCGGGCTTGGGGAGACCCAGTACTTC.

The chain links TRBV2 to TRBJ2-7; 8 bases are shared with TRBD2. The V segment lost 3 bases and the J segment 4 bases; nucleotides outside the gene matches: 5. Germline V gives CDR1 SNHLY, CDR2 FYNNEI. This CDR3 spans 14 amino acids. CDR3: CASSDSGTQYEQYF. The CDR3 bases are TGTGCCAGCAGTGATAGCGGGACCCAGTACGAGCAGTACTTC. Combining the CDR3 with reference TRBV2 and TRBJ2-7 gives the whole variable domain EPEVTQTPSHQVTQMGQEVILRCVPISNHLYFYWYRQILGQKVEFLVSFYNNEISEKSEIFDDQFSVERPDGSNFTLKIRSTKLEDSAMYFCASSDSGTQYEQYFGPGTRLTVT.

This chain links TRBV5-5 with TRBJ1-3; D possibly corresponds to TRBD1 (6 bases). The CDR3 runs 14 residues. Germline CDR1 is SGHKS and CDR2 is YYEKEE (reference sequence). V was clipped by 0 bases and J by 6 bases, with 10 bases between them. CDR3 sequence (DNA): TGTGCCAGCAGCTTGGGACAGGCGATAAACACCATATATTTT. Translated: CASSLGQAINTIYF.

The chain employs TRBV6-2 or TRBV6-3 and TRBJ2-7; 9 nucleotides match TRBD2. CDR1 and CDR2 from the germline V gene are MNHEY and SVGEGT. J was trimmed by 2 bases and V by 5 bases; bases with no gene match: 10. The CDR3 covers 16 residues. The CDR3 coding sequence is TGTGCCAGCAGTGCCCGAGTAGCGGGAGCGACCTACGAGCAGTACTTC. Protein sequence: CASSARVAGATYEQYF.

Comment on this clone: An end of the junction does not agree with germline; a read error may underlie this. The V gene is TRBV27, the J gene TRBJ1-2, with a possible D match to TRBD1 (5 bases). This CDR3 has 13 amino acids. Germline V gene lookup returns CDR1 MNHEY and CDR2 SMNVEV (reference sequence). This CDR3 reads CASSSTLIWGYTF. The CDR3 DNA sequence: TGTGCCAGCAGTTCGACGCTGATCTGGGGCTACACCTTT.

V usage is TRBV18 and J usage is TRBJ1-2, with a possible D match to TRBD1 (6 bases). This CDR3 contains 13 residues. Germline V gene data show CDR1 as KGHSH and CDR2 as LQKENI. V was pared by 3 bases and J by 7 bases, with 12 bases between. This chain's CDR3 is CASSPPGTFGYTF. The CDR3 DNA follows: TGTGCCAGCTCACCGCCTGGGACATTTGGCTACACCTTC.

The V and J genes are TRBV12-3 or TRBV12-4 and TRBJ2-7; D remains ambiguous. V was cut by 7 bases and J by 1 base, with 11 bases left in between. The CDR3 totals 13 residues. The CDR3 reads CASTLAPSYEQYF. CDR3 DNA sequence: TGTGCCAGCACCCTGGCCCCTTCCTACGAGCAGTACTTC.

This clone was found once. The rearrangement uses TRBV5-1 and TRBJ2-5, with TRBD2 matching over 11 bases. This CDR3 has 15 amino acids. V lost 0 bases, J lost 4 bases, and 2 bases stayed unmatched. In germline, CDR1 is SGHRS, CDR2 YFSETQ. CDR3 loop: CASSLALAGGETQYF. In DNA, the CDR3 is TGCGCCAGCAGCTTGGCCCTAGCGGGGGGAGAGACCCAGTACTTC.

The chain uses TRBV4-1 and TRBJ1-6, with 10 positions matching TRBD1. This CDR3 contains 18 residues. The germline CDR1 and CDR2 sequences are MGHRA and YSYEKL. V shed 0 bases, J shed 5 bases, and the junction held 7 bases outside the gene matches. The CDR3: CASSQDVGQGYHNSPLHF. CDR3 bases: TGCGCCAGCAGCCAAGATGTGGGACAGGGGTATCATAATTCACCCCTCCACTTT.

The CDR3 DNA is TGCGCCAGCAGGAACCCCCGACATCGGGACAACTCCTACGAGCAGTACTTC. Its translation is CASRNPRHRDNSYEQYF. The chain is built from TRBV10-2 and TRBJ2-7; perhaps TRBD1 as D (6 bases). Germline V lookup: CDR1 WSHSY, CDR2 SAAADI. CDR3 size: 17 residues. V was shortened by 6 bases and J by 0 bases, with 21 bases between the two germline ends.